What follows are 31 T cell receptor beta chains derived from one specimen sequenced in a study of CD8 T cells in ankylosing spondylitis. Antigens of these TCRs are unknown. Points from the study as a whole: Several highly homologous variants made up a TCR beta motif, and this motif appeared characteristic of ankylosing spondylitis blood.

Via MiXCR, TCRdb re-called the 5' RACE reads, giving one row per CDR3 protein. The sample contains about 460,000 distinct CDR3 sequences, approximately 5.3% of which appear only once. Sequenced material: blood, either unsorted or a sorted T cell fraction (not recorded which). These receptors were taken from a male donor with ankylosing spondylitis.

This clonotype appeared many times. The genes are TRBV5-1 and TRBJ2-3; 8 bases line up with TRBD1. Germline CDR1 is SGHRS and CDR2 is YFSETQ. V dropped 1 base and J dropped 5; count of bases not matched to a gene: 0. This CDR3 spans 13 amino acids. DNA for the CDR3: TGCGCCAGCAGCTTGACAGGGGGAGATACGCAGTATTTT. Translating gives CASSLTGGDTQYF.

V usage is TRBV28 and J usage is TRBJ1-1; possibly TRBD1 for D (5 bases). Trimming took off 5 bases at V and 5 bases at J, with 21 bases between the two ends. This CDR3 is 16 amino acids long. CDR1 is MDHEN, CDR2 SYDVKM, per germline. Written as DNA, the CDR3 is TGTGCCAGCAGTGTCTTGGGGTGGGGGGAAAAAACTGAAGCTTTCTTT. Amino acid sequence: CASSVLGWGEKTEAFF. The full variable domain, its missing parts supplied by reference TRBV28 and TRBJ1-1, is DVKVTQSSRYLVKRTGEKVFLECVQDMDHENMFWYRQDPGLGLRLIYFSYDVKMKEKGDIPEGYSVSREKKERFSLILESASTNQTSMYLCASSVLGWGEKTEAFFGQGTRLTVV.

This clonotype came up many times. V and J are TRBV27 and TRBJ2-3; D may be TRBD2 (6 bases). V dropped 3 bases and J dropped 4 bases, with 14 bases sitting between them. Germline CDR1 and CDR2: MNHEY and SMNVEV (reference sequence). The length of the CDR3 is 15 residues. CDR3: CASSLLAGSPDTQYF. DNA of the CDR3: TGTGCCAGCAGTTTGTTGGCGGGGAGCCCAGATACGCAGTATTTT.

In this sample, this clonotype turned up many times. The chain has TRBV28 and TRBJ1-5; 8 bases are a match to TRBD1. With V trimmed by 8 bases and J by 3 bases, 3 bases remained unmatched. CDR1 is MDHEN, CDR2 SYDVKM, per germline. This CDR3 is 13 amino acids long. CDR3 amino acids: CASLGQVNQPQHF. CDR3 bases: TGTGCCAGCCTGGGACAGGTCAATCAGCCCCAGCATTTT.

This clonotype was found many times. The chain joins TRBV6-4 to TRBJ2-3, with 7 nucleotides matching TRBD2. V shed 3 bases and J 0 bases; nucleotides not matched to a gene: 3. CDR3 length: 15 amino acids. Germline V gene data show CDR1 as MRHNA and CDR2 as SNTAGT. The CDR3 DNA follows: TGTGCCAGCAGTGAAAGGGGACTAAGCACAGATACGCAGTATTTT. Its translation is CASSERGLSTDTQYF.

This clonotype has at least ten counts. CDR3 sequence: CASSLGTLGANVLTF. DNA of the CDR3: TGTGCCAGCAGTTTGGGAACCCTCGGGGCCAACGTCCTGACTTTC. J is TRBJ2-6 and V is TRBV28; no clear D gene. The CDR3 length is 15 residues. The germline V gene encodes CDR1 MDHEN and CDR2 SYDVKM. The V and J ends lost 3 bases and 4 bases respectively, with 10 bases between them.

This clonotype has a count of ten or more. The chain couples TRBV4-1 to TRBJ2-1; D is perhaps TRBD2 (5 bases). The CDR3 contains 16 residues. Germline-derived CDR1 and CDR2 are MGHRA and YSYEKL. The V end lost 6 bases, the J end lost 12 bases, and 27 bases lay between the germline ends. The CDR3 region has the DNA TGCGCCAGCAGGCCAGTCTGGGCTTACAGCGGATGGGGGCAGTTCTTC. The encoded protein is CASRPVWAYSGWGQFF.

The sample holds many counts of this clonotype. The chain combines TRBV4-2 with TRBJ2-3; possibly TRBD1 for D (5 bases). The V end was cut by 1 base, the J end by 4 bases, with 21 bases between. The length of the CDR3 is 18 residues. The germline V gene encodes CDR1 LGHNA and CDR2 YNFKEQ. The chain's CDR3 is CASSQAPRAGLLADTQYF. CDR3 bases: TGTGCCAGCAGCCAAGCCCCCAGGGCAGGGCTATTGGCAGATACGCAGTATTTT.

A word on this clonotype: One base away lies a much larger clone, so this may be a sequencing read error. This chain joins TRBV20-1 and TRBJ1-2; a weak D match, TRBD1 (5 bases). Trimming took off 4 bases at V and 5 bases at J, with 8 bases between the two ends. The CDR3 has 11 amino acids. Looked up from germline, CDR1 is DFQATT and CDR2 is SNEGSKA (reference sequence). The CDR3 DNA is TGCAGTGCTATGACAGATTATGGCTACACCTTC. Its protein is CSAMTDYGYTF.

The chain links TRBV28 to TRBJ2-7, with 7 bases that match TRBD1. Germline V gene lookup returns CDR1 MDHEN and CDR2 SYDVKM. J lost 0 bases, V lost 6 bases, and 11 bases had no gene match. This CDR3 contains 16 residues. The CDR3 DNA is TGTGCCAGCAGCACCCCCCGGACAGGCTCCTCCTACGAGCAGTACTTC. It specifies CASSTPRTGSSYEQYF.

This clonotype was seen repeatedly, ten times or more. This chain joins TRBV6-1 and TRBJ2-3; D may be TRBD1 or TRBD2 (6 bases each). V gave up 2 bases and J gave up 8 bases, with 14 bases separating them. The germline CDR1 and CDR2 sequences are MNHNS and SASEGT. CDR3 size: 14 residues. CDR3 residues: CASSEWGAAGTQYF. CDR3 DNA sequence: TGTGCCAGCAGTGAATGGGGGGCTGCAGGTACGCAGTATTTT.

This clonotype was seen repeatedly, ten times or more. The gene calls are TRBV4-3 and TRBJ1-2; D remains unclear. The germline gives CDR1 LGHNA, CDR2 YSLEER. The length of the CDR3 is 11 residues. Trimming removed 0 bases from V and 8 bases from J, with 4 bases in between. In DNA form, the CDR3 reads TGCGCCAGCAGCCAAGATGCCGGCTACACCTTC. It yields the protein CASSQDAGYTF.

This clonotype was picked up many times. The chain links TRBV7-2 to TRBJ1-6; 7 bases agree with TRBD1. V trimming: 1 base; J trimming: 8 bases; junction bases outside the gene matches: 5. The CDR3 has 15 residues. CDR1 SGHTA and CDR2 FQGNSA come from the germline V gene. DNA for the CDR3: TGTGCCAGCAGCTTAGTGGTAGGGGGCGATTCACCCCTCCACTTT. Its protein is CASSLVVGGDSPLHF.

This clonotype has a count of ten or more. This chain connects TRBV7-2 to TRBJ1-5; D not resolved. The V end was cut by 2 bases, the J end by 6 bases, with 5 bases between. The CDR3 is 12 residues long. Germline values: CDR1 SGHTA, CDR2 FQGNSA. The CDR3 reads CASSLYSQPQHF. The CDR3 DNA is TGTGCCAGCAGCTTATACAGTCAGCCCCAGCATTTT.

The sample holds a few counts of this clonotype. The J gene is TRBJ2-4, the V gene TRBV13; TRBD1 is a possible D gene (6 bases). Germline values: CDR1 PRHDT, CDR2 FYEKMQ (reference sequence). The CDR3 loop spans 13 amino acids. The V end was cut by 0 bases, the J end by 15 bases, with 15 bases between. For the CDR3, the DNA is TGTGCCAGCAGCTTAGGCAGGGGAAGTGTTTGGTACTTC. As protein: CASSLGRGSVWYF. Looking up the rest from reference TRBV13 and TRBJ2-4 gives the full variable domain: AAGVIQSPRHLIKEKRETATLKCYPIPRHDTVYWYQQGPGQDPQFLISFYEKMQSDKGSIPDRFSAQQFSDYHSELNMSSLELGDSALYFCASSLGRGSVWYFGAGTRLSVL.

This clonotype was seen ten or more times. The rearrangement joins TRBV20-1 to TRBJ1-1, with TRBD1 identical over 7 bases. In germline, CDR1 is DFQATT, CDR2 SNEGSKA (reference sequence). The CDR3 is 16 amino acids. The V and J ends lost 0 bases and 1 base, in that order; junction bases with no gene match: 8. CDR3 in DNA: TGCAGTGCTAGAGACAAACCCGGGACAGCGAACACTGAAGCTTTCTTT. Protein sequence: CSARDKPGTANTEAFF.

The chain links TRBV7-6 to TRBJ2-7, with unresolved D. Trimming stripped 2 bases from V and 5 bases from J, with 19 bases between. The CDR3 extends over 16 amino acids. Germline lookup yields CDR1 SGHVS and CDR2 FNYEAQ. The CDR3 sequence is CASSLRFRQEVDEQYF. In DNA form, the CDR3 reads TGTGCCAGCAGCTTAAGGTTTCGGCAGGAAGTCGACGAGCAGTACTTC. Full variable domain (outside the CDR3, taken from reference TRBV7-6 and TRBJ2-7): GAGVSQSPRYKVTKRGQDVALRCDPISGHVSLYWYRQALGQGPEFLTYFNYEAQQDKSGLPNDRFSAERPEGSISTLTIQRTEQRDSAMYRCASSLRFRQEVDEQYFGPGTRLTVT.

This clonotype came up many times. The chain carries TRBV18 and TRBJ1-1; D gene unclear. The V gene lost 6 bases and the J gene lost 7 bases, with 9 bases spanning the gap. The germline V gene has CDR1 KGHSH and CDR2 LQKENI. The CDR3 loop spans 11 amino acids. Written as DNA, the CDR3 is TGTGCCAGCTCGCGCTTGTTTGAAGCTTTCTTT. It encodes CASSRLFEAFF.

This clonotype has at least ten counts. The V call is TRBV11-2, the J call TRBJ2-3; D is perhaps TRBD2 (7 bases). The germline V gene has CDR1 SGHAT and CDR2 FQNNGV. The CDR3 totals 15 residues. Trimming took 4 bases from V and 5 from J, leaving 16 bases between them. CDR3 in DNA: TGTGCCAGCAGCTCCCGGGGGGCCATTGGAGATACGCAGTATTTT. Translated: CASSSRGAIGDTQYF.

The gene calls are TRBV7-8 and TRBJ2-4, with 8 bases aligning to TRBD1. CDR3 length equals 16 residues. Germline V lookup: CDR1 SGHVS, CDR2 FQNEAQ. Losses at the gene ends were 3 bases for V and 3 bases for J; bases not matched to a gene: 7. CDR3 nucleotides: TGTGCCAGCAGCTTTCGGACAGGGTCGAGCAAAAACATTCAGTACTTC. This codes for CASSFRTGSSKNIQYF.

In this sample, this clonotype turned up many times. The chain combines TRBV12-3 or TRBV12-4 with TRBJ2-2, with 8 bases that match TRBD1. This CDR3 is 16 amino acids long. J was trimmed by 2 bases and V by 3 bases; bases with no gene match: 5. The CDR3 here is CASSFGSGGNTGELFF. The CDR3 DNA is TGTGCCAGCAGTTTCGGGTCAGGGGGCAACACCGGGGAGCTGTTTTTT.

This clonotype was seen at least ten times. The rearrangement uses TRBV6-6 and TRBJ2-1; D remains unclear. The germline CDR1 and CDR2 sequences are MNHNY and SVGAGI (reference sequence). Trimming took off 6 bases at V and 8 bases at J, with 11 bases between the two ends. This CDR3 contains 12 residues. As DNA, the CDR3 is TGTGCCAGCAGCGTCAGGATTCATGAGCAGTTCTTC. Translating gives CASSVRIHEQFF.

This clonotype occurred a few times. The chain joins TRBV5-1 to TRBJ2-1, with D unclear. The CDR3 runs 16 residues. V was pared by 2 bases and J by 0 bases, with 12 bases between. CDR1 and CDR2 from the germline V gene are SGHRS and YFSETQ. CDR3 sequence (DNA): TGCGCCAGCAGCTTAGGTTCATTAAGCTCCTACAATGAGCAGTTCTTC. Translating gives CASSLGSLSSYNEQFF. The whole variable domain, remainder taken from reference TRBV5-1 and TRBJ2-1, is KAGVTQTPRYLIKTRGQQVTLSCSPISGHRSVSWYQQTPGQGLQFLFEYFSETQRNKGNFPGRFSGRQFSNSRSEMNVSTLELGDSALYLCASSLGSLSSYNEQFFGPGTRLTVL.

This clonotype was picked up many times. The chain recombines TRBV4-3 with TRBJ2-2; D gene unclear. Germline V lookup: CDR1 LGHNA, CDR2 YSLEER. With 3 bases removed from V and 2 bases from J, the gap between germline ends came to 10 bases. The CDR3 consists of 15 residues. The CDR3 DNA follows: TGCGCCAGCAGCCAGGGATTTACAAACACCGGGGAGCTGTTTTTT. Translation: CASSQGFTNTGELFF.

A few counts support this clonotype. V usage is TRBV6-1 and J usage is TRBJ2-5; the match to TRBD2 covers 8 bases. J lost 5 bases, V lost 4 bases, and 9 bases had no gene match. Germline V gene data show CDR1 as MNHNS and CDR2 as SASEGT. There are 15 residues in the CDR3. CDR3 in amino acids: CASSALGTRDETQYF. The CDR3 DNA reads TGTGCCAGCAGTGCGCTCGGGACTAGAGACGAGACCCAGTACTTC.

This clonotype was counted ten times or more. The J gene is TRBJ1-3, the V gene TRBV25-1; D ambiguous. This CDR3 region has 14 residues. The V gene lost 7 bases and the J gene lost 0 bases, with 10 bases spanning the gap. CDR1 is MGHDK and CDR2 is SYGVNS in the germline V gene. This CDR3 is CASTLESSGNTIYF. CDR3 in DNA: TGTGCCAGCACCCTGGAGAGCTCTGGAAACACCATATATTTT. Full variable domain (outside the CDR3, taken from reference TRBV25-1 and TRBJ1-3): EADIYQTPRYLVIGTGKKITLECSQTMGHDKMYWYQQDPGMELHLIHYSYGVNSTEKGDLSSESTVSRIRTEHFPLTLESARPSHTSQYLCASTLESSGNTIYFGEGSWLTVV.

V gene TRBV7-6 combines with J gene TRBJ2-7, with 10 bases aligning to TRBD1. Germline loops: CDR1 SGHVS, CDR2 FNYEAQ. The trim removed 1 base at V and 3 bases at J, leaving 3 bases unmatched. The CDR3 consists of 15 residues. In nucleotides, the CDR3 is TGTGCCAGCAGCTTAGACCGGGACAGGGGCTACGAGCAGTACTTC. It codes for CASSLDRDRGYEQYF. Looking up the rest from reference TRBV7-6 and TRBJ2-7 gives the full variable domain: GAGVSQSPRYKVTKRGQDVALRCDPISGHVSLYWYRQALGQGPEFLTYFNYEAQQDKSGLPNDRFSAERPEGSISTLTIQRTEQRDSAMYRCASSLDRDRGYEQYFGPGTRLTVT.

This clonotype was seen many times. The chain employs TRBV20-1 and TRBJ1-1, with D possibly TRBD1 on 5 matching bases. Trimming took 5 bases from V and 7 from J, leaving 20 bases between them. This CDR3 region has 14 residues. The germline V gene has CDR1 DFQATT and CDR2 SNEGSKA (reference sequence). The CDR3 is CSAGPGTDHNEAFF. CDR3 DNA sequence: TGCAGTGCTGGACCCGGGACGGACCACAATGAAGCTTTCTTT.

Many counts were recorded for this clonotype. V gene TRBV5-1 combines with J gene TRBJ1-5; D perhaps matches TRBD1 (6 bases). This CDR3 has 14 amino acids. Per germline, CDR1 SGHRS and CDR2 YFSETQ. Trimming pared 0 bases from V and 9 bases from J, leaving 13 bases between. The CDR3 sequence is CASSLGPGDRPQHF. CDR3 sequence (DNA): TGCGCCAGCAGCTTGGGGCCAGGGGATCGGCCCCAGCATTTT.

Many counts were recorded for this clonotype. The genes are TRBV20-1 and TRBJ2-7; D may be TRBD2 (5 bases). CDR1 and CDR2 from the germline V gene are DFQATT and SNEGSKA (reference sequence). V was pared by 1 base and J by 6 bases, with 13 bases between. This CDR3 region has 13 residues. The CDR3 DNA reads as TGCAGTGCTAGAGTGAGCGGAAGAGGCGAGCAGTACTTC. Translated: CSARVSGRGEQYF.

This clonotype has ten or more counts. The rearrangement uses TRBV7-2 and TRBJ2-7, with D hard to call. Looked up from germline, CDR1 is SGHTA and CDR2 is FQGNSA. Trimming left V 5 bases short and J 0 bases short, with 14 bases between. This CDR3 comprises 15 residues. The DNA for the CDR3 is TGTGCCAGCAGCAGCGAGTGGCGGAGCTCCTACGAGCAGTACTTC. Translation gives CASSSEWRSSYEQYF.